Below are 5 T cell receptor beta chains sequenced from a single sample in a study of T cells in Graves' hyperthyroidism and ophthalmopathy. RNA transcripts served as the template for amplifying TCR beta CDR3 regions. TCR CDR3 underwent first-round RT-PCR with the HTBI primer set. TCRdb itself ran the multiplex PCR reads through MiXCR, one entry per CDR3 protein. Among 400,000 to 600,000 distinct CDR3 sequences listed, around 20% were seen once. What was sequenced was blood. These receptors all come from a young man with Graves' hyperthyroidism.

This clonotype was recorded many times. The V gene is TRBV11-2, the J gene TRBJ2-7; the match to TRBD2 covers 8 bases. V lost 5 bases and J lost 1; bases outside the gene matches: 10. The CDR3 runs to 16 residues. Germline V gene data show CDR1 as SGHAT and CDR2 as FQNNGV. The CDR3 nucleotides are TGTGCCAGCAGCCTGGCAGGGAGCGGGGGTTCCTACGAGCAGTACTTC. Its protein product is CASSLAGSGGSYEQYF.

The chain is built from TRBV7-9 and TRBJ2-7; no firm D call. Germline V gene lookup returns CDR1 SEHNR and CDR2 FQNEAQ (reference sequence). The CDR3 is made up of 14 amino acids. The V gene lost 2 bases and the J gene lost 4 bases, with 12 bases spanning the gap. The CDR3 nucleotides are TGTGCCAGCAGCTTATTGGACGGAGCATACGAGCAGTACTTC. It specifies CASSLLDGAYEQYF.

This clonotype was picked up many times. The CDR3 DNA reads as TGTGCCAGCAGCTTCAGGACAGGGCAAGAGACCCAGTACTTC. Translating it yields CASSFRTGQETQYF. The chain has TRBV11-2 and TRBJ2-5; TRBD1 agrees at 8 bases. The CDR3 is made up of 14 amino acids. Trimming at V came to 3 bases and at J to 2 bases, leaving 2 bases not matched to a gene. Per the germline V gene, CDR1 is SGHAT and CDR2 is FQNNGV.

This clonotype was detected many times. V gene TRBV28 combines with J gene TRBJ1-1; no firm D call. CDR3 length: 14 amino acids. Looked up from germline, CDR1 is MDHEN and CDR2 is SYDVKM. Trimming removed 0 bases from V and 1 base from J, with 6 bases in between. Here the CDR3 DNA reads TGTGCCAGCAGTTTATGGGAGGGGAACACTGAAGCTTTCTTT. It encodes CASSLWEGNTEAFF.

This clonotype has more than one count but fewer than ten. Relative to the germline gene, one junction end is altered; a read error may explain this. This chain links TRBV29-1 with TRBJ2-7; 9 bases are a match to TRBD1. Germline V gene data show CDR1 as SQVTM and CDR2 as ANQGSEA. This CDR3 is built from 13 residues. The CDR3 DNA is TGCAGCGTTTGCACAGGGGGCCGGAACGAGCGGTACTTC. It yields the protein CSVCTGGRNERYF.